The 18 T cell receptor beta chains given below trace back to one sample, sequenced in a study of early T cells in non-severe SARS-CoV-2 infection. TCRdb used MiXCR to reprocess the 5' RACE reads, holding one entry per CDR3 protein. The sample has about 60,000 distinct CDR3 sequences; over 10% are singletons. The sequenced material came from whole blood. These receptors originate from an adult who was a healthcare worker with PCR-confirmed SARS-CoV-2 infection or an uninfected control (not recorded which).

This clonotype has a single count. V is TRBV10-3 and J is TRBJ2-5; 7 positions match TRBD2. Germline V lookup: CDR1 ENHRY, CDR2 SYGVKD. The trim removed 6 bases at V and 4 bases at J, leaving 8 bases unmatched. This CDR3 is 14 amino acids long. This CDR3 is CAISPYSGSETQYF. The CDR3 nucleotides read TGTGCCATCAGCCCCTATAGCGGGTCAGAGACCCAGTACTTC.

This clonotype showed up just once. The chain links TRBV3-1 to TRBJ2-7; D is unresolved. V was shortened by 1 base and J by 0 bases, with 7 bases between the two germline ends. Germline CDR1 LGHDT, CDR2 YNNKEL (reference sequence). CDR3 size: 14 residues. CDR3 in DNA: TGTGCCAGCAGCCAAGCCAGGCACTCCTACGAGCAGTACTTC. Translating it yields CASSQARHSYEQYF.

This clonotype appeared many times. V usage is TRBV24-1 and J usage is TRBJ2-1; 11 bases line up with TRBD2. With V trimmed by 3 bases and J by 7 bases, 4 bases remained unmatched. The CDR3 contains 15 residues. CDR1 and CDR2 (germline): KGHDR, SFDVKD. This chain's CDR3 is CATSDHSGGANEQFF. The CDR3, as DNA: TGTGCCACCAGTGATCATAGCGGGGGGGCTAATGAGCAGTTCTTC.

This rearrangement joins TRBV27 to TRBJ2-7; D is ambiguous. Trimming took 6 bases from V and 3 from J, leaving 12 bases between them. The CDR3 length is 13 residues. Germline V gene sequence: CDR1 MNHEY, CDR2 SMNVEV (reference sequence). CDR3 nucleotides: TGTGCCAGCAGCTGGTTGGGGAACTACGAGCAGTACTTC. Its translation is CASSWLGNYEQYF.

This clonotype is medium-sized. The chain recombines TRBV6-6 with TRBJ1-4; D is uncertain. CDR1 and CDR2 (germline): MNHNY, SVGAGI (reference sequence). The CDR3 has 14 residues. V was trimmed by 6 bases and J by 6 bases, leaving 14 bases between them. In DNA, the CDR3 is TGTGCCAGCAGCCCGGGATCCGGTTATGAAAAACTGTTTTTT. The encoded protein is CASSPGSGYEKLFF.

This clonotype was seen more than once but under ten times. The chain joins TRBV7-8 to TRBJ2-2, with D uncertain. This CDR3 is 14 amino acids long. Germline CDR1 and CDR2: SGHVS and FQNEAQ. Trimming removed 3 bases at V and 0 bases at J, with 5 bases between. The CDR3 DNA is TGTGCCAGCAGCTTTGGAGCGAACACCGGGGAGCTGTTTTTT. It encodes CASSFGANTGELFF.

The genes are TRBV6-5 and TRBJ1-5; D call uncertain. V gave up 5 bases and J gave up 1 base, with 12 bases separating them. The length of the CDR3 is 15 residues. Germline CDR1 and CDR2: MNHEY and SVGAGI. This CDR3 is CASSPQYGSNQPQHF. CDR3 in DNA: TGTGCCAGCAGTCCCCAGTATGGGAGCAATCAGCCCCAGCATTTT.

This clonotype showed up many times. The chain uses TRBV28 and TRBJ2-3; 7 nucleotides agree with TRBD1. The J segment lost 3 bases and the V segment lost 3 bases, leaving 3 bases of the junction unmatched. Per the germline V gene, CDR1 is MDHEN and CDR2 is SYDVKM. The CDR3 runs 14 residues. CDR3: CASSFLQGTDTQYF. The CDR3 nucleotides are TGTGCCAGCAGTTTCTTACAGGGGACAGATACGCAGTATTTT.

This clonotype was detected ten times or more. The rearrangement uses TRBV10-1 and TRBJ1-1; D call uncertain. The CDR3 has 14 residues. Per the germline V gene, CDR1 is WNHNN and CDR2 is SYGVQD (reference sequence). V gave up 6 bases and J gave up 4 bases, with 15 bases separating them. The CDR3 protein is CASSEALGSTEAFF. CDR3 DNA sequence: TGCGCCAGCAGCGAAGCATTGGGCAGCACTGAAGCTTTCTTT.

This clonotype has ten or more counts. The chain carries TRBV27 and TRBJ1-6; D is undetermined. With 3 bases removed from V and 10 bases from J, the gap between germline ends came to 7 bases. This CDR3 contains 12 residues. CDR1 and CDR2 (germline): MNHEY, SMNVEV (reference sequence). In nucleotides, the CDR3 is TGTGCCAGCAGTTTTAGCGGCTCACCCCTCCACTTT. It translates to CASSFSGSPLHF.

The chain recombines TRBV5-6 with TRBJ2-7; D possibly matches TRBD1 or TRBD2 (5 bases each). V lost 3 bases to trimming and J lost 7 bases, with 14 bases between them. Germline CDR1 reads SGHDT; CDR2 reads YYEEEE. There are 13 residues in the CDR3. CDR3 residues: CASSSLGWGEQYF. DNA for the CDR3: TGTGCCAGCAGCTCCCTTGGTTGGGGGGAGCAGTACTTC.

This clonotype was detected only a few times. The CDR3 DNA reads as TGTGCCAGCATTCCAACGGGTTCGGGGGAGCTGTTTTTT. This codes for CASIPTGSGELFF. The genes are TRBV6-5 and TRBJ2-2; D gene uncertain. Deletions cut 7 bases from V and 8 bases from J, with 14 bases between. The CDR3 has 13 amino acids. Germline values: CDR1 MNHEY, CDR2 SVGAGI.

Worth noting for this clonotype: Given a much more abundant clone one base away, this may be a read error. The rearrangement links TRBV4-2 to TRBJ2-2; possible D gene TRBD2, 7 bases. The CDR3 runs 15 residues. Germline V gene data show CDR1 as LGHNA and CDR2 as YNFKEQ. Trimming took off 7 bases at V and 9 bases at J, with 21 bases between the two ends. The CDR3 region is CASTPQGGFTRELFF. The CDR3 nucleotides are TGTGCCAGCACCCCACAGGGAGGGTTTACCAGGGAGCTGTTTTTT.

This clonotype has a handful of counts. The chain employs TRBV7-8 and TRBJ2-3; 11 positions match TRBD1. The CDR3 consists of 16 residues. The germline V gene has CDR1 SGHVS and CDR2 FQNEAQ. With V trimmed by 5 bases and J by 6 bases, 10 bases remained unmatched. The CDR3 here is CASSGRTGGYMDTQYF. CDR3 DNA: TGTGCCAGCAGCGGGAGGACAGGGGGCTATATGGATACGCAGTATTTT.

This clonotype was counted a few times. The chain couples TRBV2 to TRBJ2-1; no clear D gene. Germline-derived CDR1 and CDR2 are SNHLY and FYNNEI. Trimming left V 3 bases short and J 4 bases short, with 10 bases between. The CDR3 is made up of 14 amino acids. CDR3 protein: CASSEDGRYNEQFF. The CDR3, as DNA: TGTGCCAGCAGTGAGGACGGGCGTTACAATGAGCAGTTCTTC.

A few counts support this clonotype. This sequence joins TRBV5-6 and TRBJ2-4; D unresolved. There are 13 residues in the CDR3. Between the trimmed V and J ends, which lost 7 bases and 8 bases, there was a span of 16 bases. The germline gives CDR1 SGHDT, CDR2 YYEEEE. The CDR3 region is CASATVTLDIQYF. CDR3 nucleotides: TGTGCCAGCGCTACCGTGACATTGGACATTCAGTACTTC. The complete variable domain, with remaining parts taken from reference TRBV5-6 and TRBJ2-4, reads DAGVTQSPTHLIKTRGQQVTLRCSPKSGHDTVSWYQQALGQGPQFIFQYYEEEERQRGNFPDRFSGHQFPNYSSELNVNALLLGDSALYLCASATVTLDIQYFGAGTRLSVL.

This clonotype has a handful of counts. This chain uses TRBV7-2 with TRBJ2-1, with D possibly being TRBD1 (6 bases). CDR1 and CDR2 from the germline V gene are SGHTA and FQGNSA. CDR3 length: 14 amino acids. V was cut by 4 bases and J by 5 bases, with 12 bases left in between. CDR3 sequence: CASSSPGHHNEQFF. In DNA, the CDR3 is TGTGCCAGCAGCTCGCCGGGACACCACAATGAGCAGTTCTTC.

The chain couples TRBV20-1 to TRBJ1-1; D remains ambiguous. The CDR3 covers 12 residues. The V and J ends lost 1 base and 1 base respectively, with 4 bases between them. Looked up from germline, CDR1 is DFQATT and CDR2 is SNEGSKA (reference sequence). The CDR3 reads CSARGTNTEAFF. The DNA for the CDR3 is TGCAGTGCTAGAGGGACGAACACTGAAGCTTTCTTT.